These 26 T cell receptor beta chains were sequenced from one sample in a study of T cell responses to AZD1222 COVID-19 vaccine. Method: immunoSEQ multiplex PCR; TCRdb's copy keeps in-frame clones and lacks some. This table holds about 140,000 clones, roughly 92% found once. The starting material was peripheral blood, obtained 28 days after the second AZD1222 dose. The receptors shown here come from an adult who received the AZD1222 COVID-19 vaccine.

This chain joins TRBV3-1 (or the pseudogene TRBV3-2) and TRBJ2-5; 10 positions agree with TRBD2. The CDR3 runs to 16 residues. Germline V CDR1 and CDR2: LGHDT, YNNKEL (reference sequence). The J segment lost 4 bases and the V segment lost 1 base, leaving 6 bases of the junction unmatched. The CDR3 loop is CASSQGTSGGRETQYF. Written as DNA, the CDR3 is TGTGCCAGCAGCCAAGGGACTAGCGGAGGGAGAGAGACCCAGTACTTC.

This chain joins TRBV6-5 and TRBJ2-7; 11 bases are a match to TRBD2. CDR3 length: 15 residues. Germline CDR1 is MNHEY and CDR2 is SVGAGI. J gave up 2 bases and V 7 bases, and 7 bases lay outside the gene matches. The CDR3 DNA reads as TGTGCCAGCACCAGACTAGCGGGACCACCCTACGAGCAGTACTTC. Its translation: CASTRLAGPPYEQYF.

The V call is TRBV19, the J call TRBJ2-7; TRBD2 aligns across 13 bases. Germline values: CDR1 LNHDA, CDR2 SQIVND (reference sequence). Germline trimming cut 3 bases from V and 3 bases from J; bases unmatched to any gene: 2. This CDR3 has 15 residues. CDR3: CASSIRTSGSYEQYF. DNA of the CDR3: TGTGCCAGTAGTATTAGGACTAGCGGGAGCTACGAGCAGTACTTC.

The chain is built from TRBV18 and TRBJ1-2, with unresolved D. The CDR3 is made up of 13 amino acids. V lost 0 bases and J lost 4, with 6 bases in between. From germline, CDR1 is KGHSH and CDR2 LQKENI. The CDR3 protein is CASSPPGSYGYTF. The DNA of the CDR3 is TGTGCCAGCTCACCACCCGGGTCCTATGGCTACACCTTC.

DNA for the CDR3: TGTGCCAGCAGCCCCCTGGACAGCCAAGAGACCCAGTACTTC. This codes for CASSPLDSQETQYF. This chain links TRBV28 with TRBJ2-5, with a weak D call TRBD1 (6 bases). The V and J ends lost 6 bases and 1 base respectively, with 12 bases between them. The CDR3 loop spans 14 amino acids. Germline V gene lookup returns CDR1 MDHEN and CDR2 SYDVKM.

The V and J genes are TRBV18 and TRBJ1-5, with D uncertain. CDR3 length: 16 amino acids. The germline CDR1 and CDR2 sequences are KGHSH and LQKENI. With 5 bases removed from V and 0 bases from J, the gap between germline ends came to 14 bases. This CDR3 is CASSSLTLSSNQPQHF. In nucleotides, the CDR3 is TGTGCCAGCTCATCGTTAACACTGTCTAGCAATCAGCCCCAGCATTTT.

In DNA, the CDR3 is TGTGCCAGCAGCCCTCATGGGAGGCCACCCCTGAACACTGAAGCTTTCTTT. Translation: CASSPHGRPPLNTEAFF. This rearrangement joins TRBV3-1 (or the pseudogene TRBV3-2) to TRBJ1-1; the D is unclear. The germline V gene encodes CDR1 LGHDT and CDR2 YNNKEL (reference sequence). This CDR3 comprises 17 residues. V was cut by 4 bases and J by 0 bases, with 18 bases left in between.

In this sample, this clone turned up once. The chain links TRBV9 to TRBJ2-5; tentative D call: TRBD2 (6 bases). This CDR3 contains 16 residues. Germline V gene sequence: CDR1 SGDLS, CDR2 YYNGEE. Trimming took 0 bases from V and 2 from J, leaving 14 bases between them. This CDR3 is CASSVGASAYQETQYF. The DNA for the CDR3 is TGTGCCAGCAGCGTAGGGGCTAGCGCCTATCAAGAGACCCAGTACTTC.

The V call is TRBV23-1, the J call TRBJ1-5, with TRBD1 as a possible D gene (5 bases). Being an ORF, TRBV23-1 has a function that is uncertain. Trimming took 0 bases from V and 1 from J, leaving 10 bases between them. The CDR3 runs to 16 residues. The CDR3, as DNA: TGCGCCAGCAGTCAATCTCAGGGAGGCAGCAATCAGCCCCAGCATTTT. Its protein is CASSQSQGGSNQPQHF.

Here the CDR3 DNA reads TGTGCCAGCAGTCATAGCGGGAGTGCCTACGAGCAGTACTTC. This translates into CASSHSGSAYEQYF. This chain uses TRBV28 with TRBJ2-7; 9 positions match TRBD2. Trimming cost V 5 bases and J 2 bases; bases outside gene matches: 4. CDR1 MDHEN and CDR2 SYDVKM come from the germline V gene. The CDR3 contains 14 residues.

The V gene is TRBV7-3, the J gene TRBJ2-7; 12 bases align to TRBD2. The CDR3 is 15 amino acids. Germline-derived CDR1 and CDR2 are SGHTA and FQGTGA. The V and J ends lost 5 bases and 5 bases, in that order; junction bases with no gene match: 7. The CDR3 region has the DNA TGTGCCAGCAGCCCGAGACTAGCGGGAGAGCACGAGCAGTACTTC. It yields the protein CASSPRLAGEHEQYF.

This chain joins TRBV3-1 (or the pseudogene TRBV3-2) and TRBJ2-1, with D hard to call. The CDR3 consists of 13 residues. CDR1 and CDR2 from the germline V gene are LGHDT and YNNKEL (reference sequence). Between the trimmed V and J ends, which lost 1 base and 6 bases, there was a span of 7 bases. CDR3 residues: CASSQGSGNEQFF. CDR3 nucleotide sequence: TGTGCCAGCAGCCAAGGGTCTGGCAATGAGCAGTTCTTC.

CDR3 residues: CASSESGSSYNEQFF. The CDR3 bases are TGTGCCAGCAGCGAAAGCGGGAGCTCCTACAATGAGCAGTTCTTC. This rearrangement joins TRBV28 to TRBJ2-1, with TRBD2 identical over 8 bases. The CDR3 has 15 residues. Per the germline V gene, CDR1 is MDHEN and CDR2 is SYDVKM. V was clipped by 6 bases and J by 0 bases; unmatched bases: 4.

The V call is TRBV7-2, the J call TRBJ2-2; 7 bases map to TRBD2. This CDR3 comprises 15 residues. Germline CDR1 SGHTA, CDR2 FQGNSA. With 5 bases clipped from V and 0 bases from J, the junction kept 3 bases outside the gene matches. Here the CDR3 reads CASSPSGANTGELFF. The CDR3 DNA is TGTGCCAGCAGCCCTAGCGGCGCGAACACCGGGGAGCTGTTTTTT.

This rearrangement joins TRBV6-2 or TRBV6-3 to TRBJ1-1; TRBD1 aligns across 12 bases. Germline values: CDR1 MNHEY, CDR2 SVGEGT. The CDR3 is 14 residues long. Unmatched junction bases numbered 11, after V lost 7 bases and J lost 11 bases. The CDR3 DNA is TGTGCCAGCAACCCCGGGACAGGGGGCTTAAGCGCTTTCTTT. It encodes CASNPGTGGLSAFF.

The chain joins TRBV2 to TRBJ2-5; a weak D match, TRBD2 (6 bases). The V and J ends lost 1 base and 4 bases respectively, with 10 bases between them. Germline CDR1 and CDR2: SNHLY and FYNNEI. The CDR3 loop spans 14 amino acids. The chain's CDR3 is CASSEDGGIETQYF. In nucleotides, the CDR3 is TGTGCCAGCAGTGAAGACGGCGGGATAGAGACCCAGTACTTC.

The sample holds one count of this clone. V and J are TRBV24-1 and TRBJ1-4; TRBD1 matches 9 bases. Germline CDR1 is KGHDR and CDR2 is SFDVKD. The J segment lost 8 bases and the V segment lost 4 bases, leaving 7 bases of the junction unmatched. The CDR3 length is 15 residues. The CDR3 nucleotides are TGTGCCACCAGTGAAGCCGGGACAGGGACCGAAAAACTGTTTTTT. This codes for CATSEAGTGTEKLFF.

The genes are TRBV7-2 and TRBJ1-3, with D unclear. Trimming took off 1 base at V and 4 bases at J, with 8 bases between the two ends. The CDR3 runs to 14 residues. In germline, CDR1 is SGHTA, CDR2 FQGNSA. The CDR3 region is CASSLDRAGNTIYF. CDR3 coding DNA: TGTGCCAGCAGCTTAGACAGAGCGGGAAACACCATATATTTT.

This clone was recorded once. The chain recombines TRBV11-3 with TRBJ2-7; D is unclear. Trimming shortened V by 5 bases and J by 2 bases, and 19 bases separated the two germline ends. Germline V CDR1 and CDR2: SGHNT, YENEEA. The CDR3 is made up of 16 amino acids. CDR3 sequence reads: CASSPGGAIPTYEQYF. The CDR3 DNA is TGTGCCAGCAGCCCGGGCGGAGCGATACCCACCTACGAGCAGTACTTC.

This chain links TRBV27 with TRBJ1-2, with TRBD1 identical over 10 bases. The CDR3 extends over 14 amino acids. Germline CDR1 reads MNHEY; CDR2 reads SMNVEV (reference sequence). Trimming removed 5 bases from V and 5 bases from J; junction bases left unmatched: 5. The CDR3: CASSPDRGRYGYTF. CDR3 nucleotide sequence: TGTGCCAGCAGTCCCGACAGGGGGCGATATGGCTACACCTTC.

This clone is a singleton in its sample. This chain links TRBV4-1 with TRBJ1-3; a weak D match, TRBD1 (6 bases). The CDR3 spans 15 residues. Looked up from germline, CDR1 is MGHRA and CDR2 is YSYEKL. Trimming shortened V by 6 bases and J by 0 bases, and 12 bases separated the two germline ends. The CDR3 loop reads CASSRTATSGNTIYF. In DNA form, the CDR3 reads TGCGCCAGCAGTAGGACAGCGACCTCTGGAAACACCATATATTTT.

CDR3 nucleotides: TGTGCCAGCAGTTTATTCACGACGGGGGACTACAATGAGCAGTTCTTC. This translates into CASSLFTTGDYNEQFF. The chain has TRBV27 and TRBJ2-1, with D tentatively TRBD2 (6 bases). Per the germline V gene, CDR1 is MNHEY and CDR2 is SMNVEV (reference sequence). The CDR3 loop spans 16 amino acids. The V end lost 1 base, the J end lost 3 bases, and 13 bases lay between the germline ends.

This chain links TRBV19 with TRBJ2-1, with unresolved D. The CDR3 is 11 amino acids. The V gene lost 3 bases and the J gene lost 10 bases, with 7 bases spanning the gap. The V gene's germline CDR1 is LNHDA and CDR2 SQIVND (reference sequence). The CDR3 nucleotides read TGTGCCAGTAGTATTGGGCCGGAGCAGTTCTTC. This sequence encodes CASSIGPEQFF.

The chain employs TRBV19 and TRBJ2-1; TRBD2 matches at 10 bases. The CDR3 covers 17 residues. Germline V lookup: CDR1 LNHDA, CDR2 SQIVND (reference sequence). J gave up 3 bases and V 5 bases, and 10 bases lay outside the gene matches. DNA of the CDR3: TGTGCCAGTAGTCCGTTCGGGCTAGCGGGAGACTACAATGAGCAGTTCTTC. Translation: CASSPFGLAGDYNEQFF.

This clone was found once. CDR3 in DNA: TGTGCCAGCGCCTTCGAAGCGGGGGACTACACCGGGGAGCTGTTTTTT. It yields the protein CASAFEAGDYTGELFF. This sequence joins TRBV7-8 and TRBJ2-2, with 8 bases matching TRBD2. Germline lookup yields CDR1 SGHVS and CDR2 FQNEAQ. The CDR3 consists of 16 residues. The trim removed 8 bases at V and 3 bases at J, leaving 11 bases unmatched.

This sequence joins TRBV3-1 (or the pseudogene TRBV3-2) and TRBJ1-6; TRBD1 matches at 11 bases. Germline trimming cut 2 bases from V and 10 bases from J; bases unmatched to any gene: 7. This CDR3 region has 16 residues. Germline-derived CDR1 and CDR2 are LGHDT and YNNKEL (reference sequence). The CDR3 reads CASSQNSGQGGSPLHF. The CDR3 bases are TGTGCCAGCAGCCAAAATTCGGGACAGGGGGGATCACCCCTCCACTTT.